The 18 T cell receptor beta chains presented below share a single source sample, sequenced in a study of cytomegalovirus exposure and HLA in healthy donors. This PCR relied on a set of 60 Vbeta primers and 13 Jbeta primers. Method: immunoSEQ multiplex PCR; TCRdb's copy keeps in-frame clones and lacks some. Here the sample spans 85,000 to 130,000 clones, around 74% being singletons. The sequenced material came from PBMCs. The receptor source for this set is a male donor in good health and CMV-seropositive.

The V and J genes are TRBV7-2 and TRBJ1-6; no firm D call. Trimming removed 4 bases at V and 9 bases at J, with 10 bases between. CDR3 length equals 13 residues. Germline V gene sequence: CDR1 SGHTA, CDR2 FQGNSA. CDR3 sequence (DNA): TGTGCCAGCAGCTCGGGAGGAGGTTCACCCCTCCACTTT. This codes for CASSSGGGSPLHF.

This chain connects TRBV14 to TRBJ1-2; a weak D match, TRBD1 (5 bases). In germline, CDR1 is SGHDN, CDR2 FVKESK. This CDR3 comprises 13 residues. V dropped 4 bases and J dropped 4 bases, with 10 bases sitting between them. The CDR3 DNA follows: TGTGCCAGCAGCCCTCAGGGACTCTATGGCTACACCTTC. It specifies CASSPQGLYGYTF.

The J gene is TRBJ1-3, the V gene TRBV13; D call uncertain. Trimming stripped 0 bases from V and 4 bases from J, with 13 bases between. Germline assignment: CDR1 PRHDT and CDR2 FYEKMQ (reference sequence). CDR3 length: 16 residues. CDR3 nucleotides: TGTGCCAGCAGCTTAGGGACGGCCGGCGGAGGAAACACCATATATTTT. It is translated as CASSLGTAGGGNTIYF. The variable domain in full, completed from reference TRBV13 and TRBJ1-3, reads AAGVIQSPRHLIKEKRETATLKCYPIPRHDTVYWYQQGPGQDPQFLISFYEKMQSDKGSIPDRFSAQQFSDYHSELNMSSLELGDSALYFCASSLGTAGGGNTIYFGEGSWLTVV.

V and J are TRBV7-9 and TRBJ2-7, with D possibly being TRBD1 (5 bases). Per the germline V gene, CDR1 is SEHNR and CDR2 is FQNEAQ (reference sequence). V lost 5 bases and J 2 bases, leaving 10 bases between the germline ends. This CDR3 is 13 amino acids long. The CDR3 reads CASSLDRAYEQYF. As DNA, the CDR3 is TGTGCCAGCAGCCTCGACAGAGCCTACGAGCAGTACTTC.

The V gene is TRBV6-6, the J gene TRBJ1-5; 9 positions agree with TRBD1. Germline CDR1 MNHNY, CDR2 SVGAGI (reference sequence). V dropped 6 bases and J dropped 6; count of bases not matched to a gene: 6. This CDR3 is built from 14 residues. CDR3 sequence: CASSPGTGSQPQHF. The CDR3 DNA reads TGTGCCAGCAGCCCCGGGACAGGGAGTCAGCCCCAGCATTTT.

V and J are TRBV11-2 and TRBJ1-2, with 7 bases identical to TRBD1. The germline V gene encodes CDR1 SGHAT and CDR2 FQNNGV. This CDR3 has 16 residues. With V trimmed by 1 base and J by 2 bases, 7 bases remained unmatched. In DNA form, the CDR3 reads TGTGCCAGCAGCTTAGCTGGGACAGTGGGCAACTATGGCTACACCTTC. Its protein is CASSLAGTVGNYGYTF.

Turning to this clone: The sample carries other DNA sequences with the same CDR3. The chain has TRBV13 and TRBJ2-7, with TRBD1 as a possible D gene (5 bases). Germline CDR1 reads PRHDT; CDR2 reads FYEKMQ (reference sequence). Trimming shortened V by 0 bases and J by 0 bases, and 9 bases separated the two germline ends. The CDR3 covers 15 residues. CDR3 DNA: TGTGCCAGCAGCTTAGGAACAGGTAGCTCCTACGAGCAGTACTTC. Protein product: CASSLGTGSSYEQYF.

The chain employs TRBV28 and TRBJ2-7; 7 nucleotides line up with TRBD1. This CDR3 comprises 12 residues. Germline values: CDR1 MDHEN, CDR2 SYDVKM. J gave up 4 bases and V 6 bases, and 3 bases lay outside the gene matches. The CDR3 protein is CASSRGQYEQYF. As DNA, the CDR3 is TGTGCCAGCAGCAGGGGACAGTACGAGCAGTACTTC.

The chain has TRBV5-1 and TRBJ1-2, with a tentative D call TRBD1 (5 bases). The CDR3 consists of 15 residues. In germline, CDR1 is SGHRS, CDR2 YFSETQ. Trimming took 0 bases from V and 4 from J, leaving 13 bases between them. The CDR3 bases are TGCGCCAGCAGCTTGGAAGGGGTATCTGGCTATGGCTACACCTTC. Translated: CASSLEGVSGYGYTF.

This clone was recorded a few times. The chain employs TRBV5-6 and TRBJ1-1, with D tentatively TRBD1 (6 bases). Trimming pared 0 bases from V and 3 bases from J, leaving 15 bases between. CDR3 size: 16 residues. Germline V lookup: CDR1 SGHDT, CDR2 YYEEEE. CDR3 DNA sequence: TGTGCCAGCAGCTTGGCCCGGCAGGGGCTTTACACTGAAGCTTTCTTT. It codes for CASSLARQGLYTEAFF.

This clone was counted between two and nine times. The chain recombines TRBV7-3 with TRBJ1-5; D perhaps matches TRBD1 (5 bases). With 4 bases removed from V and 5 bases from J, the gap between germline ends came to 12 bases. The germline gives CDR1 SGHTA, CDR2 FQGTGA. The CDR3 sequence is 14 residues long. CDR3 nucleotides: TGTGCCAGCAGCTCGGGGGGGGGTCATCAGCCCCAGCATTTT. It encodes CASSSGGGHQPQHF. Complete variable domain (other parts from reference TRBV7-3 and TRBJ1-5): GAGVSQTPSNKVTEKGKYVELRCDPISGHTALYWYRQSLGQGPEFLIYFQGTGAADDSGLPNDRFFAVRPEGSVSTLKIQRTERGDSAVYLCASSSGGGHQPQHFGDGTRLSIL.

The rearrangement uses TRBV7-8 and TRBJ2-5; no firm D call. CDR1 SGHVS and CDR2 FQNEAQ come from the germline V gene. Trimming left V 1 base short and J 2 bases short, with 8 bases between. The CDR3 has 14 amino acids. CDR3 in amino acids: CASSLVGGQETQYF. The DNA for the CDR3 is TGTGCCAGCAGCTTAGTAGGCGGTCAAGAGACCCAGTACTTC.

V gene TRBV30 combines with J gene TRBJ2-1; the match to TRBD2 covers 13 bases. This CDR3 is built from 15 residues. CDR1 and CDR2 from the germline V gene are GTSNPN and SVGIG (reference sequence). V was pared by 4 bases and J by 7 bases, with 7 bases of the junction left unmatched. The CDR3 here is CAWNPLAGGPNEQFF. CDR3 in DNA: TGTGCCTGGAATCCACTAGCGGGGGGGCCAAATGAGCAGTTCTTC.

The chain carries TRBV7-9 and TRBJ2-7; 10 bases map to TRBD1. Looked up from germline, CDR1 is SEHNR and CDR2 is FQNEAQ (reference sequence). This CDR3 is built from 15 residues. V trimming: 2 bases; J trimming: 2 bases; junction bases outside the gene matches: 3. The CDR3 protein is CASSLTGTGAYEQYF. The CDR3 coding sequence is TGTGCCAGCAGCTTAACCGGGACAGGGGCCTACGAGCAGTACTTC. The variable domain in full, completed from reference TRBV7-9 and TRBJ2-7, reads DTGVSQNPRHKITKRGQNVTFRCDPISEHNRLYWYRQTLGQGPEFLTYFQNEAQLEKSRLLSDRFSAERPKGSFSTLEIQRTEQGDSAMYLCASSLTGTGAYEQYFGPGTRLTVT.

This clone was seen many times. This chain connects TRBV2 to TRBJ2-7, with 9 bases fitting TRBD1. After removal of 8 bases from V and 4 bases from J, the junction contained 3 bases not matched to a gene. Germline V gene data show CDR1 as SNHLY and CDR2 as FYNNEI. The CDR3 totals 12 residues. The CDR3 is CASYGQGYEQYF. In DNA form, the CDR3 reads TGTGCCAGCTATGGACAGGGGTACGAGCAGTACTTC.

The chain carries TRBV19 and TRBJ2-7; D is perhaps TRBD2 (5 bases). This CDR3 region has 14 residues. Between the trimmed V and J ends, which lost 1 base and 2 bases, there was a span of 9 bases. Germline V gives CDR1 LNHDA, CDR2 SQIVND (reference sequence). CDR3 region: CASSIGSGTYEQYF. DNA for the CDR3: TGTGCCAGTAGTATAGGGAGCGGAACCTACGAGCAGTACTTC.

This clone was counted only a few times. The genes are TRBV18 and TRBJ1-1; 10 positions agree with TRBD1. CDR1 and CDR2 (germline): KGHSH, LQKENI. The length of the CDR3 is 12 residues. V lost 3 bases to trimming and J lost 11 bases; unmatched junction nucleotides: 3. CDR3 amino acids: CASSPVGQGAFF. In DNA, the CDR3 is TGTGCCAGCTCACCTGTGGGACAGGGGGCTTTCTTT.

This CDR3 reads CASSSTTGGRQETQYF. Written as DNA, the CDR3 is TGTGCCAGCAGCAGTACCACAGGGGGCCGACAAGAGACCCAGTACTTC. V usage is TRBV28 and J usage is TRBJ2-5; TRBD1 aligns across 9 bases. With 6 bases clipped from V and 2 bases from J, the junction kept 10 bases outside the gene matches. Germline V gene data show CDR1 as MDHEN and CDR2 as SYDVKM. The CDR3 runs to 16 residues. The full variable domain, its missing parts supplied by reference TRBV28 and TRBJ2-5, is DVKVTQSSRYLVKRTGEKVFLECVQDMDHENMFWYRQDPGLGLRLIYFSYDVKMKEKGDIPEGYSVSREKKERFSLILESASTNQTSMYLCASSSTTGGRQETQYFGPGTRLLVL.